A selection of T cell receptor beta chains follows, all from one sample in a study of OX40 agonist ivuxolimab in advanced cancers. TCRdb keeps only in-frame clones here, not all; method: immunoSEQ multiplex PCR. Here the sample spans approximately 90,000 clones, roughly 90% being singletons. The sample in question was CD4+ or CD8+ T cells sorted from blood, obtained in a trial of the OX40 agonist ivuxolimab. The receptors originated from an adult with an advanced solid tumor such as melanoma, head and neck, liver or kidney cancer. CDR3s leave out the opening cysteine and the closing phenylalanine or tryptophan.

J,V,CDR3
TRBJ2-3,TRBV6-1,ASSLGTGSTDTQY
TRBJ2-3,TRBV6-5,ASSYSGLPTDTQY
TRBJ2-7,TRBV28,ASEMGGSYEQY
TRBJ2-7,TRBV7-9,ASSLGGPPYEQY
TRBJ2-2,TRBV28,ASSLQSLANTGELF
TRBJ2-1,TRBV30,AWSPGYNEQF
TRBJ2-7,TRBV5-4,ASSLKDRDAQY
TRBJ2-5,TRBV14,ASSPDRETQY
TRBJ2-1,TRBV2,ASRALAGGFDEQF
TRBJ2-7,TRBV6-5,ATKGDRREQY
TRBJ2-7,TRBV4-3,ASSQGRGRRDGEQY
TRBJ1-3,TRBV10-3,ATQDRTRNTIY
TRBJ1-1,TRBV7-3,ASSVGAENTEAF
TRBJ1-2,TRBV28,ASSSGQVRRSYT
TRBJ2-7,TRBV27,ASSPGTVPYEQY
TRBJ2-3,TRBV4-2,ASSQVELAVADTQY
TRBJ1-6,TRBV6-5,ASSYGGLNNSPLH
TRBJ2-3,TRBV5-6,ASSLYLVGATQY
TRBJ2-3,TRBV28,ASISSTDTQY
TRBJ1-1,TRBV29-1,SVWVSNTEAF
TRBJ1-4,TRBV29-1,SVPSRDRGKLF
TRBJ1-2,TRBV6-1,ASSDQASPAYGYT
TRBJ2-6,TRBV27,ASSPLGLAGGSGANVLT
TRBJ2-7,TRBV27,ASKRGGPANEQY
TRBJ1-2,TRBV27,ASSLSQGNKGYT
TRBJ2-5,TRBV30,AWSPLSGTQY
TRBJ2-3,TRBV27,ASNLNKASGRDTQY
TRBJ2-1,TRBV20-1,SARTSIEQF
TRBJ2-1,TRBV29-1,SSRQGANEQF
TRBJ1-5,TRBV19,ASSSQRGQPQH
TRBJ2-5,TRBV5-1,ASRLGTAIQETQY
TRBJ2-7,TRBV6-1,ASSEVLGEQY
TRBJ2-5,TRBV2,ATSQETQY
TRBJ1-4,TRBV21-1,ASSLNPLLDTLATNEKLF
TRBJ1-1,TRBV30,AWSVGSNTEAF
TRBJ1-5,TRBV28,ASSRGTGGNGQPQH